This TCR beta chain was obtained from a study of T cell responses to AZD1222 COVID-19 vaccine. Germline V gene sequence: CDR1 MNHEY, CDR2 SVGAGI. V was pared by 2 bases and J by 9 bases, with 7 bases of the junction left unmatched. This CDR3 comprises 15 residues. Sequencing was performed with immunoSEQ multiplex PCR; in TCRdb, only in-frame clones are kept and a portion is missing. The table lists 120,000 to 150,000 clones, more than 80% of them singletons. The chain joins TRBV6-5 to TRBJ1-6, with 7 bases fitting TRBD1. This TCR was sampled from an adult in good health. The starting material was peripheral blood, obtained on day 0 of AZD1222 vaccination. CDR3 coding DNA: TGTGCCAGCAGTTACGGACAGGCCTTCGGTTCACCCCTCCACTTT. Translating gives CASSYGQAFGSPLHF.